This T cell receptor beta chain was recovered during a study of T cell responses to AZD1222 COVID-19 vaccine. The CDR3 is 17 residues long. Germline CDR1 reads SNHLY; CDR2 reads FYNNEI. V lost 7 bases to trimming and J lost 0 bases; unmatched junction nucleotides: 13. As for this clone: Its antigen is currently unknown.

Produced via immunoSEQ multiplex PCR; TCRdb's table is partial and in-frame only. The table for this sample gives over 130,000 clones. Findings and caveats of the study: Donors were mostly white British, more females; clonal diversity possibly underestimated. Only a handful of AZD1222 recipients, several in all, had baseline seropositivity.

The TCR originated in an adult in good health. The J gene is TRBJ2-7, the V gene TRBV2; 9 positions match TRBD2. The sequenced material came from peripheral blood. The CDR3 protein is CASIFDVAGGFSYEQYF. The CDR3 DNA reads as TGTGCCAGCATTTTCGACGTTGCGGGGGGGTTCTCCTACGAGCAGTACTTC.